This T cell receptor beta chain was sequenced for a study of identifying expanded T cells in peripheral blood. Collection occurred without any documented infections or immune events in donors. Broader study findings: Clone count variance between approximately two-week samples rose with total template count. Technical replicates showed roughly 1.2 changed clones; roughly two weeks about 16.4; four weeks 19.

This CDR3 has 16 residues. V shed 4 bases and J 1 base; nucleotides not matched to a gene: 4. Germline-derived CDR1 and CDR2 are MGHRA and YSYEKL. The table came from immunoSEQ multiplex PCR; TCRdb's copy has only in-frame clones and leaves some out. The repertoire has roughly 100,000 clones, about 87% of them found once; the top ten carry around 14%. Worth noting for this clone: Its target is unknown.

V usage is TRBV4-1 and J usage is TRBJ2-5; 12 nucleotides match TRBD1. The sequencing input was blood. This receptor was identified in a person aged 18 to 75 in good health. In DNA form, the CDR3 reads TGCGCCAGCAGCCGGGGGGACAGGGGGCTCCAAGAGACCCAGTACTTC. Translation gives CASSRGDRGLQETQYF.